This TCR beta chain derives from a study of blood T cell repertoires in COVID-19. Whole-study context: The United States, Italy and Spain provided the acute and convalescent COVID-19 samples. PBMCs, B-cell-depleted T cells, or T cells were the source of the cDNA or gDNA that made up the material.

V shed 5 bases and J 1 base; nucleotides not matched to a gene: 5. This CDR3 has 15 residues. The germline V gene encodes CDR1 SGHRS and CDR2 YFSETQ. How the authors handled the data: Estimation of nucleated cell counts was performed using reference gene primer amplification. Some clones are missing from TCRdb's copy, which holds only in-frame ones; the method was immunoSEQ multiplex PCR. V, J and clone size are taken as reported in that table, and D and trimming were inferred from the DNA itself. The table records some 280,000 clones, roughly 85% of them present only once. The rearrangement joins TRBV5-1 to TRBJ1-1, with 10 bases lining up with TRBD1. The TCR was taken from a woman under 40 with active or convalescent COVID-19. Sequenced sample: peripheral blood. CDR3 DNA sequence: TGCGCCAGCAGACTTCGGACAGGGGGGAACACTGAAGCTTTCTTT. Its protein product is CASRLRTGGNTEAFF.